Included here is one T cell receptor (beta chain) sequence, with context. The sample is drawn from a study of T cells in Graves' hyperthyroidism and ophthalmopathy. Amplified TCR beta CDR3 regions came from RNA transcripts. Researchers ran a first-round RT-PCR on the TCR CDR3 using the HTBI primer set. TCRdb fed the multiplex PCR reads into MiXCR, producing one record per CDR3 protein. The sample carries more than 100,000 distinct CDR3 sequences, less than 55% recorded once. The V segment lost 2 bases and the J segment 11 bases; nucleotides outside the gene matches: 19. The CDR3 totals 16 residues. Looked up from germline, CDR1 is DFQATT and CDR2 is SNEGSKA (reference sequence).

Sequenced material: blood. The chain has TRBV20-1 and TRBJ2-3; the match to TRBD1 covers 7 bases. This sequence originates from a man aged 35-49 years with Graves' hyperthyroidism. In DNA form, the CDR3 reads TGCAGTGCTAGACCCAGGACAGGTACCTCCTACAATGAGCAGTATTTT. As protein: CSARPRTGTSYNEQYF.